This is a list of T cell receptor beta chains from one sample in a study of preoperative IRX-2 immunotherapy in early breast cancer. TCRdb keeps only in-frame clones here, not all; method: immunoSEQ multiplex PCR. The sample has 35,000 to 40,000 clones, approximately 80% seen once. Material: lymph node tissue, obtained after IRX-2 immunotherapy. The receptors originated from a human donor with breast cancer. CDR3s leave out the opening cysteine and the closing phenylalanine or tryptophan. A D gene is named only where the DNA matches it firmly.

D gene	J gene	V gene	CDR3 protein
.	TRBJ1-1	TRBV28	ASSLPAGVNTEAF
.	TRBJ1-3	TRBV5-1	ASSETPGEAGNTIY
.	TRBJ1-1	TRBV7-4	ASSFLIGTEAF
.	TRBJ1-3	TRBV6-8	ASSSPEAFSSGNTIY
.	TRBJ1-1	TRBV6-8	ASRLTTVFPPEAF
.	TRBJ1-3	TRBV29-1	SVTGVRSGNTIY
.	TRBJ1-1	TRBV5-1	ASSEGTGYHTEAF
.	TRBJ1-6	TRBV7-6	ASSSTGLYNSPLH
TRBD1	TRBJ1-1	TRBV19	ASNSGQMNTEAF
TRBD1	TRBJ1-2	TRBV23-1	ASSQDRGQGAGYGYT
.	TRBJ1-5	TRBV19	ASSIGERGGRNQPQH
TRBD1	TRBJ2-7	TRBV5-1	ASSFNSGTGGYEQY
TRBD1	TRBJ2-1	TRBV11-3	ASSSGTGLSNEQF
.	TRBJ1-1	TRBV5-1	ASSLGQLGTEAF
.	TRBJ1-4	TRBV29-1	SVTAQGHEKLF
.	TRBJ1-4	TRBV6-8	ASAGPNEKLF
TRBD1	TRBJ2-1	TRBV23-1	ASSHRTGKYNEQF
TRBD1	TRBJ1-3	TRBV11-3	ASSPARTGGNTIY
.	TRBJ1-5	TRBV18	ASSDQDSLGQPQH
TRBD1	TRBJ1-4	TRBV11-3	ASSSQTGAGEKLF
.	TRBJ2-5	TRBV19	ASSPRRSGTFQETQY
.	TRBJ1-4	TRBV4-1	ASSQVLGPGEKLF
TRBD2	TRBJ2-2	TRBV7-7	ASTPIGGAGNTGELF
.	TRBJ1-4	TRBV19	ASSMQITNEKLF
.	TRBJ2-2	TRBV19	ASNWGRGNTGELF
TRBD1	TRBJ1-6	TRBV6-8	ASSYQGDRASPLH
TRBD1	TRBJ1-2	TRBV6-8	ASSGLGTGGRYGYT
.	TRBJ1-2	TRBV19	ASSIVGEYGYT
.	TRBJ2-3	TRBV10-1	ASSDGQRTDTQY
.	TRBJ2-7	TRBV11-3	ASSLDRQPTYEQY
TRBD1	TRBJ1-1	TRBV6-8	ASDREGALGNAEAF
TRBD1	TRBJ1-4	TRBV28	ASRSGGSTNEKLF
.	TRBJ1-1	TRBV19	ASSSGRNTEAF
.	TRBJ2-1	TRBV29-1	SAGQQEGEQF
TRBD1	TRBJ1-3	TRBV11-3	ASSYSGTGAGNTIY
TRBD2	TRBJ2-1	TRBV19	ASKGGGYNEQF
.	TRBJ1-1	TRBV6-8	ASSDSGLPNTEAF
TRBD2	TRBJ2-3	TRBV6-8	ASRTGTRPPTDTQY
TRBD1	TRBJ2-7	TRBV11-3	ASSLSARGPREQY
.	TRBJ1-4	TRBV11-3	ASSHSGMQATNEKLF
.	TRBJ1-3	TRBV10-2	ASSQPATSGNTIY
.	TRBJ1-1	TRBV28	ASSFLPRPAF